These T cell receptor beta chains were read from a single sample in a study of T cells in Graves' hyperthyroidism and ophthalmopathy. TCRdb analysed the multiplex PCR reads with MiXCR anew, one entry per CDR3 protein. The sample has 560,000 or so distinct CDR3 sequences; roughly 50% are singletons. Sequenced material: peripheral blood or thyroid tissue (not recorded which). These TCRs come from a young woman with Graves' hyperthyroidism. CDR3s include the opening cysteine and the closing phenylalanine or tryptophan. A D gene is named only where the DNA matches it firmly. Clone size is given for some rows only: seen once, a few or many times, or a class if the clone is expanded.

v_gene,abundance,j_gene,d_gene,CDR3nt,CDR3aa
TRBV2,many,TRBJ2-7,NA,TGTGCCAGCAGTCCCTTTGGGATGGGCGACGAGCAGTACTTC,CASSPFGMGDEQYF
TRBV7-9,many,TRBJ1-2,TRBD1,TGTGCCAGCAGCTTAGCCGGACAGGGACCCGGCTACACCTTC,CASSLAGQGPGYTF
TRBV25-1,NA,TRBJ1-2,TRBD1,TGTGCCAGCAGAGGACAGGCGGGTTATGGCTACACCTTC,CASRGQAGYGYTF
TRBV7-9,NA,TRBJ1-1,NA,TGTGCCAGCTCACGTTATTCTGAAGCTTTCTTT,CASSRYSEAFF
TRBV7-2,many,TRBJ1-4,NA,TGTGCCAGCAGCTTAAGGGTTGAGGAAAAACTGTTTTTT,CASSLRVEEKLFF
TRBV19,many,TRBJ1-5,NA,TGTGCCAGTAGTATCGGGGACCGGTTGGGGCAGCCCCAGCATTTT,CASSIGDRLGQPQHF
TRBV25-1,NA,TRBJ1-1,TRBD1,TGTGCCCAAACGGGACAGCCGAACACTGAAGCTTTCTTT,CAQTGQPNTEAFF
TRBV12-3/TRBV12-4,few,TRBJ1-4,NA,TGTGCCAGCAAGGCGGCAGGGAATGAAAAACTGTTTTTT,CASKAAGNEKLFF
TRBV2,NA,TRBJ2-1,TRBD1,TGTGCCAGCAGTGATCCCGGGACAGGGGCCCTAGGTGAGCAGTTCTTC,CASSDPGTGALGEQFF
TRBV2,few,TRBJ2-7,NA,TGTGCCAGCAGCACGGTCGAGCAGTACTTC,CASSTVEQYF
TRBV7-9,few,TRBJ2-7,NA,TGTGCCAGCAGCCCGACAGCCCGGCACGAGCAGTACTTC,CASSPTARHEQYF
TRBV20-1,NA,TRBJ1-5,NA,TGCAGTGCTAGAGATTCCCGTGTTCAGCCCCAGCATTTT,CSARDSRVQPQHF
TRBV24-1,many,TRBJ1-6,NA,TGTGCCACCAGTGGTGGGAATAATTCACCCCTCCACTTT,CATSGGNNSPLHF
TRBV12-5,NA,TRBJ1-5,NA,TGTGCTAGTGGTTCCGGCCGATACAATCAGCCCCAGCATTTT,CASGSGRYNQPQHF
TRBV10-3,NA,TRBJ2-5,TRBD2,TGTGCCAGCAGTTACAGGCCTAGCGGGGCACAAGAGACCCAGTACTTC,CASSYRPSGAQETQYF
TRBV7-2,NA,TRBJ2-7,NA,TGTGCCAGCTCACCTTCGTGGCTGCCTTCCTACGAGCAGTACTTC,CASSPSWLPSYEQYF
TRBV25-1,once,TRBJ2-2,TRBD1,TGTGCCAGCAGATCGACAGGGATTTCTGGGGAGCTGTTTTTT,CASRSTGISGELFF
TRBV20-1,NA,TRBJ2-5,NA,TGCAGTGCGAGACGAGGGGGGGAGGGAGGTCTTAGAGAGACCCAGTACTTC,CSARRGGEGGLRETQYF
TRBV7-9,many,TRBJ2-2,NA,TGTGCCTTCGGGCTAGACGAGACCGGGGAGCTGTTTTTT,CAFGLDETGELFF
TRBV7-9,NA,TRBJ2-7,TRBD1,TGTGCTAGAGGAGGACAGGGGGCCTACGAGCAGTACTTC,CARGGQGAYEQYF
TRBV10-3,NA,TRBJ1-6,NA,TGTGCCAGCAGGCGAAGACCGGCAGCCTGGAGCTCCTATAATTCACCCCTCCACTTT,CASRRRPAAWSSYNSPLHF
TRBV7-9,NA,TRBJ1-1,NA,TGTGCCAGCAGCAATCCAAACACTGAAGCTTTCTTT,CASSNPNTEAFF
TRBV7-2,few,TRBJ1-6,TRBD1,TGTGCCAGCAGCTCCAGGACAGGGATGAGGTCACCCCTCCACTTT,CASSSRTGMRSPLHF
TRBV12-3/TRBV12-4,few,TRBJ2-5,NA,TGTGCCAGCAGCCCGATGCAGGGGCGCGAGACCCAGTACTTC,CASSPMQGRETQYF
TRBV7-9,medium-sized,TRBJ1-2,NA,TGTGCCAGCAGCTATGCACGGACCCTCTATGGCTACACCTTC,CASSYARTLYGYTF
TRBV2,NA,TRBJ1-4,NA,TGTGCCAGCAGTGAAGTGGGCAGGCGCGGTGAAAAACTGTTTTTT,CASSEVGRRGEKLFF
TRBV11-3,NA,TRBJ1-2,TRBD1,TGTGCCAGCAGCTTAGGGACAGGGGGATCAGGCTACACCTTC,CASSLGTGGSGYTF
TRBV7-9,many,TRBJ1-2,TRBD1,TGTGCCAGCAGCCCAACGGGAGGGGGCAGAGGCTACACCTTC,CASSPTGGGRGYTF
TRBV10-3,many,TRBJ2-5,TRBD1,TGTGCCATCAGTGCGATCGGGGACAGAGAGGAGACCCAGTACTTC,CAISAIGDREETQYF
TRBV7-6,NA,TRBJ1-1,TRBD1,TGTGCCAGCAGCCTTAGGACCTCAAGACAGGGGGGGGCTCTAGCTTTCTTT,CASSLRTSRQGGALAFF
TRBV6-1,NA,TRBJ2-7,NA,TGTGCCACTCGGTTTGGCGCGCGGGGGCAGTACTTC,CATRFGARGQYF
TRBV2,NA,TRBJ1-6,NA,TGTGCCAGCAGTTTCAGGGGCATGTCCTATAATTCACCCCTCCACTTT,CASSFRGMSYNSPLHF
TRBV10-2,NA,TRBJ1-2,NA,TGCGCCAGCAGTGAGTCAGGGGCAAACTATGGCTACACCTTC,CASSESGANYGYTF
TRBV6-4,NA,TRBJ1-1,TRBD1,TGTGCCAGCAGTGACTCAGGGGGCAAGAACACTGAAGCTTTCTTT,CASSDSGGKNTEAFF
TRBV12-3/TRBV12-4,many,TRBJ2-7,NA,TGTGCCAGCAGTGCCTGGGAGTCCTACGAGCAGTACTTC,CASSAWESYEQYF
TRBV15,many,TRBJ1-4,TRBD1,TGTGCCACCAGCAGAGATTATCTGCAGACAGGGAGTGAAAAACTGTTTTTT,CATSRDYLQTGSEKLFF
TRBV20-1,NA,TRBJ2-7,TRBD1,TGCAGTCCCCGGAGACAGGGGTTCGAGGTGCAGTACTTC,CSPRRQGFEVQYF
TRBV20-1,NA,TRBJ1-4,NA,TGCAGTGCTAGTGACACTATTAATGAAAAACTGTTTTTT,CSASDTINEKLFF
TRBV29-1,many,TRBJ1-2,NA,TGCAGCGTTGGGACTTGGGGTGGGTATGGCTACACCTTC,CSVGTWGGYGYTF
TRBV29-1,NA,TRBJ2-7,NA,TGCAGCGTCCTAGGGGGGAGGCCTTCCTACGAGCAGTACTTC,CSVLGGRPSYEQYF
TRBV10-3,few,TRBJ1-4,TRBD1,TGTGCCAGCAGGGGGCCCAGGAGGGTTGAAAAACTGTTTTTT,CASRGPRRVEKLFF
TRBV4-1,few,TRBJ2-7,NA,TGCGCCAGCAGCCAAAATTCGGCATTTAACGAGCAGTACTTC,CASSQNSAFNEQYF
TRBV7-8,NA,TRBJ2-7,NA,TGTGCCAGCGGCTTCGGCTACGAGCAGTACTTC,CASGFGYEQYF
TRBV2,once,TRBJ1-4,TRBD1,TGTGCCAGCAGAGGGACAGGGTATGAAAAACTGTTTTTT,CASRGTGYEKLFF
TRBV10-3,few,TRBJ2-7,TRBD2,TGTGCCAGCAGTCAGACTAGCGGGAAGTACTACGAGCAGTACTTC,CASSQTSGKYYEQYF
TRBV2,NA,TRBJ1-4,TRBD1,TGTGCCAGGGCCGGGAACAGGGGTTGGGAAAAACTGTTTTTT,CARAGNRGWEKLFF
TRBV6-5,NA,TRBJ1-4,NA,TGTGCCAGCAGTTACTCTGCAGGGCCGGAAAAACTGTTTTTT,CASSYSAGPEKLFF
TRBV20-1,NA,TRBJ1-5,NA,TGCAGTGCTAGAGAGTTGGGGAGTCAGCCCCAGCATTTT,CSARELGSQPQHF
TRBV2,NA,TRBJ2-7,TRBD2,TGTGCCAGCAGGCCCGGACTAGTCTCCGAGCAGTACTTC,CASRPGLVSEQYF
TRBV24-1,NA,TRBJ2-7,NA,TGTGACACCCGTCCTGGCACGTCTTACGAGCAGTACTTC,CDTRPGTSYEQYF
TRBV7-8,NA,TRBJ2-7,NA,TGTGCCAGCAGCAGAGACAGGTCCGTCTCCTACGAGCAGTACTTC,CASSRDRSVSYEQYF
TRBV2,many,TRBJ1-2,NA,TGTGCCAGCAGCCCTACGCTCAGGGTCGATGGCTACACCTTC,CASSPTLRVDGYTF
TRBV25-1,NA,TRBJ2-7,NA,TGTGCCAGCAGCTTAGTCGGGTACGGTTACGAGCAGTACTTC,CASSLVGYGYEQYF
TRBV20-1,NA,TRBJ1-2,NA,TGCAGTGCCCCGAGCCCGACAGTAGCCTTCTATGGCTACACCTTC,CSAPSPTVAFYGYTF
TRBV2,many,TRBJ1-5,NA,TGTGCCAGCAGTGCGTCAAAGGGAAATCAGCCCCAGCATTTT,CASSASKGNQPQHF
TRBV19,few,TRBJ1-3,TRBD1,TGTGCCAGTAATGGACAGGGATGGAACACCATATATTTT,CASNGQGWNTIYF
TRBV4-3,NA,TRBJ1-2,NA,TGCGCCAGCAGCCAAGTAGAGAGGATCCATGGCTACACCTTC,CASSQVERIHGYTF
TRBV29-1,once,TRBJ2-7,TRBD2,TGCAGCGTTAGTGGTGGCGGGAGTGACGAGCAGTACTTC,CSVSGGGSDEQYF
TRBV10-3,NA,TRBJ2-7,TRBD2,TGTGCCACCGCGGGGAGCGGGAGGGGGTACGAGCAGTACTTC,CATAGSGRGYEQYF
TRBV20-1,NA,TRBJ2-7,NA,TGCAGTGCCTGGACCCTGAGCTCCTACGAGCAGTACTTC,CSAWTLSSYEQYF